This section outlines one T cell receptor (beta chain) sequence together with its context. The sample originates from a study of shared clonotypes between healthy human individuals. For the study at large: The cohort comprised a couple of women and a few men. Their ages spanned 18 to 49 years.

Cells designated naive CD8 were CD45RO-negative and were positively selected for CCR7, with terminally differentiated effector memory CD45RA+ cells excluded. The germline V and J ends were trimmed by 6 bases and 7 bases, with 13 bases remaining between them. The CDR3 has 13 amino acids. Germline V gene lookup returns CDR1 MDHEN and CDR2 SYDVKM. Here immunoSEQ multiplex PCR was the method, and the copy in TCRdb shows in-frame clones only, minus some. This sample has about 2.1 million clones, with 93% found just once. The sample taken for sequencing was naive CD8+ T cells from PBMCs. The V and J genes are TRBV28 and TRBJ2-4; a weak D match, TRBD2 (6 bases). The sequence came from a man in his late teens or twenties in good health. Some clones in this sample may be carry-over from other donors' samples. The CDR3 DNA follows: TGTGCCAGCAGCCCTGGGAGGAGTAACATTCAGTACTTC. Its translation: CASSPGRSNIQYF. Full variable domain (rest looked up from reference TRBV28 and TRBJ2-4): DVKVTQSSRYLVKRTGEKVFLECVQDMDHENMFWYRQDPGLGLRLIYFSYDVKMKEKGDIPEGYSVSREKKERFSLILESASTNQTSMYLCASSPGRSNIQYFGAGTRLSVL.